Listed here are 10 T cell receptor beta chains from one sample, sequenced in a study of blood T cell repertoires in COVID-19. Some clones are missing from TCRdb's copy, which holds only in-frame ones; the method was immunoSEQ multiplex PCR. The sample lists approximately 100,000 clones; roughly 82% were seen once. The sequenced material came from peripheral blood. The receptors were sampled from a woman of 80 years or more with active or convalescent COVID-19.

V and J are TRBV20-1 and TRBJ2-2; TRBD2 matches at 8 bases. Germline V gives CDR1 DFQATT, CDR2 SNEGSKA (reference sequence). The CDR3 is 14 amino acids. V was clipped by 3 bases and J by 7 bases; unmatched bases: 7. The CDR3 protein is CSASLTSVVGELFF. In DNA, the CDR3 is TGCAGTGCTAGTTTGACTAGCGTTGTCGGGGAGCTGTTTTTT.

The chain combines TRBV28 with TRBJ2-4; TRBD2 aligns across 11 bases. After removal of 7 bases from V and 4 bases from J, the junction contained 3 bases not matched to a gene. Germline-derived CDR1 and CDR2 are MDHEN and SYDVKM. This CDR3 spans 14 amino acids. CDR3 loop: CASIAGGMKNIQYF. In nucleotides, the CDR3 is TGTGCCAGCATAGCGGGAGGGATGAAAAACATTCAGTACTTC.

V gene TRBV2 combines with J gene TRBJ2-5; 10 bases align to TRBD2. V trimming: 5 bases; J trimming: 4 bases; junction bases outside the gene matches: 4. The CDR3 has 14 residues. Germline CDR1 and CDR2: SNHLY and FYNNEI. The chain's CDR3 is CASSSGRASETQYF. The CDR3 nucleotides are TGTGCCAGCAGTAGCGGGAGGGCCTCAGAGACCCAGTACTTC.

V gene TRBV5-1 combines with J gene TRBJ1-5; D possibly corresponds to TRBD1 (5 bases). Per germline, CDR1 SGHRS and CDR2 YFSETQ. Trimming removed 4 bases from V and 5 bases from J, with 13 bases in between. The CDR3 is 14 residues long. CDR3 bases: TGCGCCAGCAGCACTGGACACAAAGATCAGCCCCAGCATTTT. Amino acids: CASSTGHKDQPQHF.

The chain joins TRBV19 to TRBJ1-1, with a possible D match to TRBD1 (6 bases). The V end was cut by 5 bases, the J end by 0 bases, with 16 bases between. The length of the CDR3 is 16 residues. Germline V CDR1 and CDR2: LNHDA, SQIVND (reference sequence). The CDR3: CASSGFPYRVNTEAFF. The CDR3 DNA is TGTGCCAGTAGTGGTTTCCCCTACAGGGTGAACACTGAAGCTTTCTTT.

The count of this clone is one. The chain links TRBV24-1 to TRBJ2-3, with 12 bases that match TRBD2. The CDR3 sequence is 15 residues long. The germline V gene has CDR1 KGHDR and CDR2 SFDVKD. The junction had 2 bases not matched to a gene; V was cut back by 4 bases and J by 4 bases. The CDR3 protein is CATSDRLAGADTQYF. The CDR3 DNA is TGTGCCACCAGTGACAGACTAGCGGGAGCAGATACGCAGTATTTT.

The genes are TRBV27 and TRBJ1-2; 7 bases map to TRBD1. V shed 0 bases, J shed 3 bases, and the junction held 4 bases outside the gene matches. The CDR3 spans 15 residues. Germline V lookup: CDR1 MNHEY, CDR2 SMNVEV (reference sequence). CDR3 region: CASSLSLRGDYGYTF. CDR3 nucleotides: TGTGCCAGCAGTTTATCACTCAGGGGGGACTATGGCTACACCTTC.

The chain combines TRBV4-2 with TRBJ2-7, with D possibly TRBD1 on 6 matching bases. Trimming shortened V by 3 bases and J by 3 bases, and 24 bases separated the two germline ends. The length of the CDR3 is 18 residues. Germline V CDR1 and CDR2: LGHNA, YNFKEQ. The CDR3 is CASSHSSLVGTTDYEQYF. In DNA form, the CDR3 reads TGTGCCAGCAGCCATAGTTCTTTAGTCGGGACAACCGACTACGAGCAGTACTTC.

V gene TRBV5-4 combines with J gene TRBJ1-2; 10 positions agree with TRBD1. The CDR3 covers 14 residues. The germline CDR1 and CDR2 sequences are SGHNT and YYREEE (reference sequence). Trimming removed 3 bases from V and 7 bases from J; junction bases left unmatched: 6. The CDR3 reads CASSSGQGEGGYTF. The DNA for the CDR3 is TGTGCCAGCAGCTCCGGACAGGGGGAAGGTGGCTACACCTTC.

The table lists this clone with a few counts. This sequence joins TRBV5-1 and TRBJ2-1; 7 bases fit TRBD2. V gave up 3 bases and J gave up 5 bases; unmatched junction bases: 8. CDR1 SGHRS and CDR2 YFSETQ come from the germline V gene. The CDR3 covers 15 residues. The CDR3 DNA sequence: TGCGCCAGCAGCTCCCTAGCGGCGGGGAACAATGAGCAGTTCTTC. Translation gives CASSSLAAGNNEQFF.